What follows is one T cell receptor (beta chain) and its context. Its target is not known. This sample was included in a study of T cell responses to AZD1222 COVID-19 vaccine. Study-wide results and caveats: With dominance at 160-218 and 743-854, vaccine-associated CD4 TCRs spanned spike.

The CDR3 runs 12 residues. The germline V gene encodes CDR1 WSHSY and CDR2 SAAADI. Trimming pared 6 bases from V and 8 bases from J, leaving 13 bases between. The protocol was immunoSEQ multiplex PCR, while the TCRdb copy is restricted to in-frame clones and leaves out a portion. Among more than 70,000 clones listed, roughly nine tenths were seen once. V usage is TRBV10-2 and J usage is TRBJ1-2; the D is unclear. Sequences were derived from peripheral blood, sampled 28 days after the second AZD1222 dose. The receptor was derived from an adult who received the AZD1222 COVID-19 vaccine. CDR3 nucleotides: TGCGCCAGCAGCGAAATTGATGGCGGCTACACCTTC. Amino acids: CASSEIDGGYTF.